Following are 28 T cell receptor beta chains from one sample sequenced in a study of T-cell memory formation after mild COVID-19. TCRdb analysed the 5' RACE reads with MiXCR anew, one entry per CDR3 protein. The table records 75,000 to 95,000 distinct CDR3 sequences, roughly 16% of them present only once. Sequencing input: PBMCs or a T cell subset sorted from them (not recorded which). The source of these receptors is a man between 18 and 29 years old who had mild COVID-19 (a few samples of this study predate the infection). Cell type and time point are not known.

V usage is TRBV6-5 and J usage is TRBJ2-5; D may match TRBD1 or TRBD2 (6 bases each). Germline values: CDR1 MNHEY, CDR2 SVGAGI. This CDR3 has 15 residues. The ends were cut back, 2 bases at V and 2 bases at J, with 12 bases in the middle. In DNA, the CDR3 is TGTGCCAGCAGTTACAGGGGGGACGTACAAGAGACCCAGTACTTC. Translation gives CASSYRGDVQETQYF.

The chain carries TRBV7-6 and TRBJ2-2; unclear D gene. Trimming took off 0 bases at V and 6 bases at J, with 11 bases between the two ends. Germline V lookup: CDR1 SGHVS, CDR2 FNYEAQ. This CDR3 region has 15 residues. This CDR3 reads CASSLAAASAGELFF. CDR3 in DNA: TGTGCCAGCAGCTTAGCGGCGGCCTCTGCCGGGGAGCTGTTTTTT. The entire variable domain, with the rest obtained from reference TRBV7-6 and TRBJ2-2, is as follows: GAGVSQSPRYKVTKRGQDVALRCDPISGHVSLYWYRQALGQGPEFLTYFNYEAQQDKSGLPNDRFSAERPEGSISTLTIQRTEQRDSAMYRCASSLAAASAGELFFGEGSRLTVL.

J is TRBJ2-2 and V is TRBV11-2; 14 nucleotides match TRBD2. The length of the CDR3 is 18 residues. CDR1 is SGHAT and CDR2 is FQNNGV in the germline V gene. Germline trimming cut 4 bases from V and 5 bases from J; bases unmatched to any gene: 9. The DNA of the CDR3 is TGTGCCAGCAGCTCCCGGACTAGCGGGGGGCCAAAGACCGGGGAGCTGTTTTTT. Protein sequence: CASSSRTSGGPKTGELFF.

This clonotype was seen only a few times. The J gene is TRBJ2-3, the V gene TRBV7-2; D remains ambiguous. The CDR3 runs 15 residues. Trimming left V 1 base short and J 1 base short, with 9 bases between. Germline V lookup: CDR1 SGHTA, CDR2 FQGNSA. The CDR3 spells CASSLGTKRTDTQYF. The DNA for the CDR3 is TGTGCCAGCAGCTTAGGTACGAAGCGCACAGATACGCAGTATTTT. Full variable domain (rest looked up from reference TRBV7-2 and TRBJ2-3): GAGVSQSPSNKVTEKGKDVELRCDPISGHTALYWYRQSLGQGLEFLIYFQGNSAPDKSGLPSDRFSAERTGGSVSTLTIQRTQQEDSAVYLCASSLGTKRTDTQYFGPGTRLTVL.

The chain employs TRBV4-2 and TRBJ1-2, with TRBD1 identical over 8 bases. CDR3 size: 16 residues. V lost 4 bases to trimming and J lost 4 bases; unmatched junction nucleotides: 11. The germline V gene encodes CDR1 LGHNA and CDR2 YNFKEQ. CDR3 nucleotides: TGTGCCAGCAGCCTACCCACACAGGGGGGGGTCTATGGCTACACCTTC. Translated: CASSLPTQGGVYGYTF.

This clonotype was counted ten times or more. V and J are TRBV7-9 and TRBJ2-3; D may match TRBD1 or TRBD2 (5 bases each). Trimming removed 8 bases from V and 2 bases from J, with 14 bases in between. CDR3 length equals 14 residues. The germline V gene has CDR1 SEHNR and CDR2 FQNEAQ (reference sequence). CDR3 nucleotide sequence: TGTGCCAGCCACCGGGACCAATACACAGATACGCAGTATTTT. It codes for CASHRDQYTDTQYF.

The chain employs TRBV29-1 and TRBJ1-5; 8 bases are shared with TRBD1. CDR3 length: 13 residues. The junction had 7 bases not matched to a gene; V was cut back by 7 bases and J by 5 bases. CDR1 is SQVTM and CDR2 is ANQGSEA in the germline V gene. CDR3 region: CSGTTGVDQPQHF. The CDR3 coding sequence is TGCAGCGGGACGACAGGGGTCGATCAGCCCCAGCATTTT.

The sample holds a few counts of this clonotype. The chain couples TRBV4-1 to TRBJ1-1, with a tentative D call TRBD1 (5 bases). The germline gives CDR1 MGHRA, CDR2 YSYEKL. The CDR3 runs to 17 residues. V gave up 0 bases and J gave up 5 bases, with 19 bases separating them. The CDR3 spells CASSQDWVEGRGTEAFF. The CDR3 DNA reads TGCGCCAGCAGCCAAGATTGGGTTGAGGGGCGCGGGACTGAAGCTTTCTTT.

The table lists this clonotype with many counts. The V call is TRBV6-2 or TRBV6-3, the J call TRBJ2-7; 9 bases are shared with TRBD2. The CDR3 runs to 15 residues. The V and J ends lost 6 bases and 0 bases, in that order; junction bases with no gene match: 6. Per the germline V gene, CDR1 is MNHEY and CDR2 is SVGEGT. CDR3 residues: CASSETSGSSYEQYV. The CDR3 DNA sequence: TGTGCCAGCAGCGAGACTAGCGGAAGCTCCTACGAGCAGTACGTC.

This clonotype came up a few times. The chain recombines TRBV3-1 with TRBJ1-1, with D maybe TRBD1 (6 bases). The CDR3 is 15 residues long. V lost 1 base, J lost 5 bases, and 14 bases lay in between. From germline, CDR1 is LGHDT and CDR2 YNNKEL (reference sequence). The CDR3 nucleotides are TGTGCCAGCAGCCAAGCCAGGGGATTGATGACTGAAGCTTTCTTT. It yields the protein CASSQARGLMTEAFF.

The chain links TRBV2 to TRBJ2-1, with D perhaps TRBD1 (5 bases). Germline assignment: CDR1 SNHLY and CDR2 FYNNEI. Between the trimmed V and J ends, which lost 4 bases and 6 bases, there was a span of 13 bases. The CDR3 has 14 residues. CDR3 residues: CASSGGGARNEQFF. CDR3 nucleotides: TGTGCCAGCAGTGGGGGTGGGGCACGCAATGAGCAGTTCTTC.

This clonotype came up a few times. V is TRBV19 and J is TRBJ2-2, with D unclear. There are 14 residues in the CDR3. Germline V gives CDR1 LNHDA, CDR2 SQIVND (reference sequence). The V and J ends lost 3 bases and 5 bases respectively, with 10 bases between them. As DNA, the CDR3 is TGTGCCAGTAGTATTAACCTTAGGACCGGGGAGCTGTTTTTT. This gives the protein CASSINLRTGELFF.

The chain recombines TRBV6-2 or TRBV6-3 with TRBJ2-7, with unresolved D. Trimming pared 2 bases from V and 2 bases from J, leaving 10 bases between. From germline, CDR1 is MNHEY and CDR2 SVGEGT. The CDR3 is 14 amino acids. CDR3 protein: CASSYAGGAYEQYV. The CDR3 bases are TGTGCCAGCAGTTACGCTGGTGGGGCCTACGAGCAGTACGTC.

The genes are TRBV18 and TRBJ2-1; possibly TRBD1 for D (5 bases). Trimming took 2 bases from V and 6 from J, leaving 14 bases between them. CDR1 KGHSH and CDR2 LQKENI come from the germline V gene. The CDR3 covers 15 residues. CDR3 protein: CASSPNQGWTNEQFF. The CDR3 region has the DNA TGTGCCAGCTCACCAAACCAGGGCTGGACCAATGAGCAGTTCTTC. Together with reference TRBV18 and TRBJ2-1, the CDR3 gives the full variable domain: NAGVMQNPRHLVRRRGQEARLRCSPMKGHSHVYWYRQLPEEGLKFMVYLQKENIIDESGMPKERFSAEFPKEGPSILRIQQVVRGDSAAYFCASSPNQGWTNEQFFGPGTRLTVL.

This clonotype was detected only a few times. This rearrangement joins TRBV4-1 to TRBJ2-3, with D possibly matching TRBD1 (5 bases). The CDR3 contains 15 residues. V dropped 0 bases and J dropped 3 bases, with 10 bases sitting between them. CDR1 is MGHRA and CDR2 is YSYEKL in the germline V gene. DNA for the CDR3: TGCGCCAGCAGCCAAGATCAGGGTTATACAGATACGCAGTATTTT. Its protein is CASSQDQGYTDTQYF.

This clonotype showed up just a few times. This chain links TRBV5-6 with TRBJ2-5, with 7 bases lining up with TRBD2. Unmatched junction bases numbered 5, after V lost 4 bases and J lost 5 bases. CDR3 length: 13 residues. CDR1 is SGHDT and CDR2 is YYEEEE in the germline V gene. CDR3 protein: CASSQTSLETQYF. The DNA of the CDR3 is TGTGCCAGCAGCCAGACTAGCTTGGAGACCCAGTACTTC.

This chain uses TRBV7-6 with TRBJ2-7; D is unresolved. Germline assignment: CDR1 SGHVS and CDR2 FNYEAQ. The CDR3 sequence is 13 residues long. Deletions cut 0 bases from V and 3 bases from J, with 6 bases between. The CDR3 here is CASSLAGSYEQYF. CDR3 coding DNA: TGTGCCAGCAGCTTAGCTGGTAGCTACGAGCAGTACTTC.

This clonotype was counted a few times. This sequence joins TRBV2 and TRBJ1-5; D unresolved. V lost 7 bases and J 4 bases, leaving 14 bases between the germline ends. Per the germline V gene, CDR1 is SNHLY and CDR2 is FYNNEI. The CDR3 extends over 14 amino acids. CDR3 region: CASTWDAGNQPQHF. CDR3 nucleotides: TGTGCCAGCACCTGGGATGCCGGGAATCAGCCCCAGCATTTT. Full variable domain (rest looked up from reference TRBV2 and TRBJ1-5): EPEVTQTPSHQVTQMGQEVILRCVPISNHLYFYWYRQILGQKVEFLVSFYNNEISEKSEIFDDQFSVERPDGSNFTLKIRSTKLEDSAMYFCASTWDAGNQPQHFGDGTRLSIL.

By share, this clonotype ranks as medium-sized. CDR3 sequence reads: CASSIPGQPTGELFF. As DNA, the CDR3 is TGTGCCAGCAGCATCCCGGGACAGCCCACCGGGGAGCTGTTTTTT. The V gene is TRBV7-9, the J gene TRBJ2-2; 7 bases line up with TRBD1. The CDR3 runs to 15 residues. V was pared by 5 bases and J by 4 bases, with 7 bases of the junction left unmatched. The V gene's germline CDR1 is SEHNR and CDR2 FQNEAQ (reference sequence).

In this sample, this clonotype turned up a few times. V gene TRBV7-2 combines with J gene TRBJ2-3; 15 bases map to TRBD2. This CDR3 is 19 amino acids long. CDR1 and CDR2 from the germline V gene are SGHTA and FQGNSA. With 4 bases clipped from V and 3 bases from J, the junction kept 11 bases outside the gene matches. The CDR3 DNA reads TGTGCCAGCAGCTCCCCGCCGGGACTAGCGGGGGGCCTGACAGATACGCAGTATTTT. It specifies CASSSPPGLAGGLTDTQYF.

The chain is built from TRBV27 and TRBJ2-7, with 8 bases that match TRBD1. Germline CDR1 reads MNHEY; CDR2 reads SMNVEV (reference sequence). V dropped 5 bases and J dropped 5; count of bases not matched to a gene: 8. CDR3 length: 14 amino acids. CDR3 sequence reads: CASSPRQGLDEQYV. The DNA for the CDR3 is TGTGCCAGCAGTCCCCGACAGGGGTTGGACGAGCAGTACGTC.

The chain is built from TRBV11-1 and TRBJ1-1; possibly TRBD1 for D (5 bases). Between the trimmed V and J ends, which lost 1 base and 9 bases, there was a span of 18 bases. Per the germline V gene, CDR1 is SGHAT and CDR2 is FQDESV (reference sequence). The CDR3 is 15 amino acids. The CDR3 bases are TGTGCCAGCAGCTTAGGACCCGGGGCCGCGCCCCAAGCTTTCTTT. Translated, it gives CASSLGPGAAPQAFF.

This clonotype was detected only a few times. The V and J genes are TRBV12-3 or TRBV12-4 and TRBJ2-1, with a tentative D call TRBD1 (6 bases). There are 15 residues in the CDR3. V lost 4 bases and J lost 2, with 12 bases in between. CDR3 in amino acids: CASSWGTLPYNEQFF. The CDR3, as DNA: TGTGCCAGCAGTTGGGGGACACTCCCCTACAATGAGCAGTTCTTC.

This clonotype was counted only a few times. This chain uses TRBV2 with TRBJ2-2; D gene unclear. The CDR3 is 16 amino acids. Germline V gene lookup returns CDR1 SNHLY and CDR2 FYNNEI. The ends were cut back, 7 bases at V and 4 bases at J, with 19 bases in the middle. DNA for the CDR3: TGTGCCAGCACCTACGTAGGTCCGACTGGCACCGGGGAGCTGTTTTTT. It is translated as CASTYVGPTGTGELFF.

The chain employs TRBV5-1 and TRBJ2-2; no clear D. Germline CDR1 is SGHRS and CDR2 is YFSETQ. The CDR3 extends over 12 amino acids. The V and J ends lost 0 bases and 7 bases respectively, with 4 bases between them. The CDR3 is CASSLVIGELFF. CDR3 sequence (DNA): TGCGCCAGCAGCTTGGTTATCGGGGAGCTGTTTTTT.

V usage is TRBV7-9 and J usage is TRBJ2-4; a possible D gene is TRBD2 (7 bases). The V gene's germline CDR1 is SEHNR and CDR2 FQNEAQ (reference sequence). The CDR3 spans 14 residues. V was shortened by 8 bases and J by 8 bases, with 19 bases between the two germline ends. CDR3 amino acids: CASVRGGAEDIQYF. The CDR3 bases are TGTGCCAGCGTGCGAGGGGGGGCAGAAGACATTCAGTACTTC.

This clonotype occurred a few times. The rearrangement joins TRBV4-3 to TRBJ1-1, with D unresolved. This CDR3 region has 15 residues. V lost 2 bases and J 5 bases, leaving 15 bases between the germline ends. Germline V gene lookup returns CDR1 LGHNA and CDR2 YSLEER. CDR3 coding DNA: TGCGCCAGCAGCCAACACCCGGGAGAGGAGACTGAAGCTTTCTTT. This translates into CASSQHPGEETEAFF.

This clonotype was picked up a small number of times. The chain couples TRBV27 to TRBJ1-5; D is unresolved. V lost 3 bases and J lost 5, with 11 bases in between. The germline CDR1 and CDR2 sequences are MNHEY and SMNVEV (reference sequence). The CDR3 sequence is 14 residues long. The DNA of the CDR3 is TGTGCCAGCAGTTTGGGTACGGCCCATCAGCCCCAGCATTTT. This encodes CASSLGTAHQPQHF.